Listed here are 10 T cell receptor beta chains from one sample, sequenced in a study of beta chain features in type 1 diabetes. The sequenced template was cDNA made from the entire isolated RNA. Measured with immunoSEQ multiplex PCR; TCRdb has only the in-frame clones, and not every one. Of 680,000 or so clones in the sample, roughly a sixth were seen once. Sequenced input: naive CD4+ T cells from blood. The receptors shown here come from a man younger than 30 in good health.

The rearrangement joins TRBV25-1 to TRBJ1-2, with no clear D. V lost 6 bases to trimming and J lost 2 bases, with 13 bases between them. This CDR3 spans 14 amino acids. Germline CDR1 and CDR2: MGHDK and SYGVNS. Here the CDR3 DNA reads TGTGCCAGCAGCGGCCTGTCGGTGAACTATGGCTACACCTTC. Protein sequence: CASSGLSVNYGYTF.

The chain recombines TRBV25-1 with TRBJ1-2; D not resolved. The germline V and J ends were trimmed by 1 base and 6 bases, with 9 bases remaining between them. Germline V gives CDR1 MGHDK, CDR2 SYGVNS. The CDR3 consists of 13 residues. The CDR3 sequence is CASSELEADGYTF. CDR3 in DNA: TGTGCCAGCAGTGAATTGGAGGCGGATGGCTACACCTTC.

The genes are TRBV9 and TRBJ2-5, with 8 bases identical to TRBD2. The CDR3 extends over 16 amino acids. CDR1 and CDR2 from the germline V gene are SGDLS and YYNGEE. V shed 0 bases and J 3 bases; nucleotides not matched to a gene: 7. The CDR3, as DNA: TGTGCCAGCAGCGTAGCTGAGGGACTAGGAGAAGAGACCCAGTACTTC. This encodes CASSVAEGLGEETQYF.

This CDR3 reads CASSGQGSQPQHF. The CDR3, as DNA: TGTGCCAGCAGTGGACAGGGAAGTCAGCCCCAGCATTTT. The chain couples TRBV27 to TRBJ1-5; 8 nucleotides agree with TRBD1. This CDR3 is 13 amino acids long. J gave up 6 bases and V 5 bases, and 3 bases lay outside the gene matches. From germline, CDR1 is MNHEY and CDR2 SMNVEV (reference sequence).

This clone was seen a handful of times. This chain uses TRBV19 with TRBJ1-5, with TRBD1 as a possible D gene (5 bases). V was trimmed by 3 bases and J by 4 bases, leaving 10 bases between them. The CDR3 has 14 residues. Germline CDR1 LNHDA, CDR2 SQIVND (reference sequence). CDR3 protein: CASSMRDLNQPQHF. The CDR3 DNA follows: TGTGCCAGTAGTATGAGGGACTTGAATCAGCCCCAGCATTTT.

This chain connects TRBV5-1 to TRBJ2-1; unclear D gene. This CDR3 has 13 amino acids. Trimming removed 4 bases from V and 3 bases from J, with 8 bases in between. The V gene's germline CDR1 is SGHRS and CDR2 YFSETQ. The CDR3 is CASSPQVYNEQFF. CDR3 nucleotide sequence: TGCGCCAGCAGCCCCCAGGTCTACAATGAGCAGTTCTTC.

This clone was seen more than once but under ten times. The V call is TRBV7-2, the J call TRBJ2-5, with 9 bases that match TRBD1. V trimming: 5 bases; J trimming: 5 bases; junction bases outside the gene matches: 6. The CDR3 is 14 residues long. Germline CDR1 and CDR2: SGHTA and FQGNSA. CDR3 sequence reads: CASSHRGRLETQYF. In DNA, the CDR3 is TGTGCCAGCAGCCACAGGGGGCGCTTGGAGACCCAGTACTTC.

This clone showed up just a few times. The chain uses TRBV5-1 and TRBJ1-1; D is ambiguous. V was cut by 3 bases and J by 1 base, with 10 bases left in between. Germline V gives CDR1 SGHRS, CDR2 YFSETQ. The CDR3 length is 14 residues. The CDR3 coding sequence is TGCGCCAGCAGCTCCCCCCGGAAGAACACTGAAGCTTTCTTT. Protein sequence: CASSSPRKNTEAFF.

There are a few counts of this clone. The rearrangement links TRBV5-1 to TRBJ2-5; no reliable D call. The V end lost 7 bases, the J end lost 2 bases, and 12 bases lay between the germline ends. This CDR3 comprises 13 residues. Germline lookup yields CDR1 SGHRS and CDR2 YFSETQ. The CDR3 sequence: CASRLNLQETQYF. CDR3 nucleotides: TGCGCCAGCCGGCTGAACCTACAAGAGACCCAGTACTTC.

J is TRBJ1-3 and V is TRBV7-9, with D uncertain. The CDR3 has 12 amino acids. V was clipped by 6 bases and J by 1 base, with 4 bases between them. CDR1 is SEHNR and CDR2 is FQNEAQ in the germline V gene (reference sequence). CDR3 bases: TGTGCCAGCAGGGGGTCTGGAAACACCATATATTTT. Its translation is CASRGSGNTIYF.